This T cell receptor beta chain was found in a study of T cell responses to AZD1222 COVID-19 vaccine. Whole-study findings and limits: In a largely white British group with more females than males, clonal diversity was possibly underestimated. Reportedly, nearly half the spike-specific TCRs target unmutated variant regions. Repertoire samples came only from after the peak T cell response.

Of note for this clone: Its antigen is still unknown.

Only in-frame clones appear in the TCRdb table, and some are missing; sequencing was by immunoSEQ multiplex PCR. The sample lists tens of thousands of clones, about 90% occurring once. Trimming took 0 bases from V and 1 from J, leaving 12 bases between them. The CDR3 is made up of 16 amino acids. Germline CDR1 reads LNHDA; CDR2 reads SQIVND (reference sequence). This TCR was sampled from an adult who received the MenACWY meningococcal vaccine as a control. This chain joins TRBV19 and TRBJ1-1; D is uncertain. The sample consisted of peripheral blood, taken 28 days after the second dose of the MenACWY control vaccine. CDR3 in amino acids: CASSIDGRRSNTEAFF. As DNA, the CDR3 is TGTGCCAGTAGTATAGATGGCCGTCGGTCGAACACTGAAGCTTTCTTT.